The entry below gives a single T cell receptor beta chain sequence along with its context. The germline gives CDR1 MGHRA, CDR2 YSYEKL. J gave up 1 base and V 2 bases, and 5 bases lay outside the gene matches. CDR3 length: 16 amino acids. This record belongs to a study of blood T cell repertoires in COVID-19. At the level of the study: The cDNA or gDNA used as material had been derived from T cells, B-cell-depleted T cells, or PBMCs.

Under the authors' procedure: How many nucleated cells were present was estimated from reference gene primer amplification. Data came from immunoSEQ multiplex PCR; TCRdb stores just in-frame clones and leaves some out. The DNA gave D and trimming, while V, J and clone size come from that table. The sample lists approximately 75,000 clones; around 83% were seen once. The chain is built from TRBV4-1 and TRBJ2-1; 7 bases are shared with TRBD2. Sequencing used peripheral blood. The TCR originated in a man under 40 with COVID-19, enrolled during active disease. In DNA form, the CDR3 reads TGCGCCAGCAGCCAACCGGGACTAAAGTCCTACAATGAGCAGTTCTTC. This sequence encodes CASSQPGLKSYNEQFF.